This T cell receptor beta chain was recovered during a study of HIV-infected patients and healthy controls. This clonotype was recorded only once. Germline-derived CDR1 and CDR2 are MNHEY and SVGEGT. V was cut by 5 bases and J by 3 bases, with 8 bases left in between. The CDR3 spans 12 residues. TCRdb used MiXCR to reprocess the 5' RACE reads, holding one entry per CDR3 protein. The table includes 18,000 or so distinct CDR3 sequences, about 19% detected once. Sequencing was performed on CD8+ T cells from blood. The chain is built from TRBV6-2 or TRBV6-3 and TRBJ2-7; no reliable D call. This TCR was sampled from a human donor in good health. The CDR3 DNA follows: TGTGCCAGCAGTCCCAGCTACTACGAGCAGTACTTC. Amino acids: CASSPSYYEQYF.